The rows below give T cell receptor beta chains drawn from one sample of a study of human T cells and chemical hapten exposure. TCRdb reanalysed the RACE reads using MiXCR and keeps one entry per CDR3 protein. The sample has approximately 260,000 distinct CDR3 sequences, around 7.7% seen once. The material was whole blood, obtained in connection with sensitization to the hapten diphenylcyclopropenone (DPC). These receptors originate from a man aged 18 to 35 with alopecia areata. Some clones in this sample may be carry-over from other donors' samples. Both conserved end residues are part of each CDR3. The D gene is left open where the match is weak. Clone size, where shown, is once, few, many, or a class for clones that have expanded.

d_call | clone_size | j_call | v_call | cdr3_nt | cdr3_aa
- | few | TRBJ2-3 | TRBV25-1 | TGTGCCAGCAGTGAATCCGGGGCCTTCACAGATACGCAGTATTTT | CASSESGAFTDTQYF
TRBD1 | - | TRBJ1-4 | TRBV7-2 | TGTGCCAGCAGCTTAATGACAGGGGATGAAAAACTGTTTTTT | CASSLMTGDEKLFF
- | few | TRBJ2-1 | TRBV6-2/TRBV6-3 | TGTGCCAGCAGTTACCCCTATGGAGCCGTACATCCCAATGAGCAGTTCTTC | CASSYPYGAVHPNEQFF
- | - | TRBJ1-1 | TRBV7-9 | TGTGCCAGCAGCTCTATGACAGAGAACACTGAAGCTTTCTTT | CASSSMTENTEAFF
TRBD1 | few | TRBJ2-3 | TRBV3-1 | TGTGCCAGCAGCCAAGGGACAGGGAGAGCAGATACGCAGTATTTT | CASSQGTGRADTQYF
TRBD1 | many | TRBJ1-2 | TRBV25-1 | TGTGCCAGCAGTGAAGGGACAGGATCTAACTATGGCTACACCTTC | CASSEGTGSNYGYTF
TRBD1 | many | TRBJ1-6 | TRBV28 | TGTGCCAGCAGTTCCCCTCGAGGACAGGGAAATTCACCCCTCCACTTT | CASSSPRGQGNSPLHF
TRBD1 | - | TRBJ1-1 | TRBV6-1 | TGTGCCAGCAGTATTTGGGGACAGGGGAACACTGAAGCTTTCTTT | CASSIWGQGNTEAFF
- | - | TRBJ1-5 | TRBV6-2/TRBV6-3 | TGTGCCAGCAGTTACTCGAGTTTGAACCAGCCCCAGCATTTT | CASSYSSLNQPQHF
TRBD2 | many | TRBJ2-1 | TRBV4-3 | TGCGCCAGCAGCCGTCGACTAGCGGGGTGGTATGAGCAGTTCTTC | CASSRRLAGWYEQFF
TRBD1 | few | TRBJ1-1 | TRBV9 | TGTGCCAGCAGCGTAGGGGCAGGGGGCGAAACTGAAGCTTTCTTT | CASSVGAGGETEAFF
- | - | TRBJ1-1 | TRBV7-9 | TGTGCCAGCAGCAGCAGTACAATTGCAATTTCCTACATGAACACTGAAGCTTTCTTT | CASSSSTIAISYMNTEAFF
- | - | TRBJ1-4 | TRBV7-2 | TGTGCCAGCAGCTCTCCTGAGGGGGACATCAATGAAAAACTGTTTTTT | CASSSPEGDINEKLFF
TRBD1 | many | TRBJ2-4 | TRBV29-1 | TGCAGCGTCTATCGGGACAGCTTAGCCAAAAACATTCAGTACTTC | CSVYRDSLAKNIQYF
- | - | TRBJ2-2 | TRBV2 | TGTGCCAGCACCTATACCCCGGGTCGGAACACCGGGGAGCTGTTTTTT | CASTYTPGRNTGELFF
TRBD1 | many | TRBJ1-2 | TRBV11-2 | TGTGCCAGCAGCTTAGATGGGACAGTAGTCGCTGGCTACACCTTC | CASSLDGTVVAGYTF
TRBD1 | few | TRBJ2-7 | TRBV28 | TGTGCCAGCAGTTTACTTCAGGGGACAGGGACTTCCTACGAGCAGTACTTC | CASSLLQGTGTSYEQYF
TRBD2 | - | TRBJ2-7 | TRBV6-5 | TGTGCCACCCAGACTAGCATCAGCTCCTACGAGCAGTACTTC | CATQTSISSYEQYF